The 32 T cell receptor beta chains in this list originate from one sample, sequenced in a study of cytomegalovirus exposure and HLA in healthy donors. Using immunoSEQ multiplex PCR, the repertoire was profiled, and TCRdb retains in-frame clones only, with some absent. The sample consists of roughly 150,000 clones, over 80% of them appearing once. Sequenced: PBMCs. The receptors come from a man younger than 45 in good health and CMV-seropositive.

The chain joins TRBV4-3 to TRBJ2-7, with 9 bases fitting TRBD2. Trimming at V came to 0 bases and at J to 4 bases, leaving 13 bases not matched to a gene. The germline gives CDR1 LGHNA, CDR2 YSLEER. This CDR3 is 18 amino acids long. In DNA form, the CDR3 reads TGCGCCAGCAGCCAAGAGATCTCGAGCGGGGGGAGGAAGTACGAGCAGTACTTC. Translated, it gives CASSQEISSGGRKYEQYF.

The chain employs TRBV7-8 and TRBJ2-1, with 10 nucleotides matching TRBD2. Germline CDR1 and CDR2: SGHVS and FQNEAQ. This CDR3 has 19 residues. Unmatched junction bases numbered 11, after V lost 3 bases and J lost 0 bases. The CDR3 reads CASSFALAGGLSSYNEQFF. CDR3 nucleotide sequence: TGTGCCAGCAGCTTCGCATTAGCGGGGGGACTGAGCTCCTACAATGAGCAGTTCTTC.

This clone was seen a few times. This chain joins TRBV5-1 and TRBJ2-3; no clear D gene. Trimming removed 6 bases from V and 4 bases from J, with 9 bases in between. The CDR3 runs 12 residues. From germline, CDR1 is SGHRS and CDR2 YFSETQ. CDR3 region: CASTPGSDTQYF. The CDR3 DNA follows: TGCGCCAGCACCCCAGGCTCAGATACGCAGTATTTT.

V is TRBV7-6 and J is TRBJ2-5; no clear D gene. The CDR3 length is 13 residues. Germline V lookup: CDR1 SGHVS, CDR2 FNYEAQ. Trimming cost V 1 base and J 6 bases, with 9 bases left between them. The CDR3 here is CASSLGQKKTQYF. The CDR3 region has the DNA TGTGCCAGCAGCTTAGGCCAGAAGAAGACCCAGTACTTC.

This clone appeared many times. The chain has TRBV6-5 and TRBJ2-7, with 12 bases that match TRBD1. With V trimmed by 5 bases and J by 2 bases, 4 bases remained unmatched. Germline CDR1 MNHEY, CDR2 SVGAGI. The CDR3 sequence is 15 residues long. Written as DNA, the CDR3 is TGTGCCAGCAGTCCCGGGACAGGGGGCCCCTACGAGCAGTACTTC. Its translation: CASSPGTGGPYEQYF.

J is TRBJ1-1 and V is TRBV4-2; D is unresolved. The V gene lost 1 base and the J gene lost 5 bases, with 11 bases spanning the gap. Looked up from germline, CDR1 is LGHNA and CDR2 is YNFKEQ. The CDR3 consists of 14 residues. Written as DNA, the CDR3 is TGTGCCAGCAGCCAAGGCGGCGGGGTAACTGAAGCTTTCTTT. It encodes CASSQGGGVTEAFF.

The V call is TRBV4-3, the J call TRBJ1-6; maybe TRBD1 (6 bases). There are 14 residues in the CDR3. CDR1 and CDR2 (germline): LGHNA, YSLEER. Trimming left V 4 bases short and J 9 bases short, with 13 bases between. The CDR3 is CASSPKKGGSPLHF. The CDR3 nucleotides are TGCGCCAGCAGCCCGAAAAAAGGGGGTTCACCCCTCCACTTT.

The chain joins TRBV11-2 to TRBJ2-3, with D possibly TRBD2 on 7 matching bases. The CDR3 runs to 16 residues. V was shortened by 1 base and J by 1 base, with 12 bases between the two germline ends. Germline CDR1 SGHAT, CDR2 FQNNGV. The CDR3, as DNA: TGTGCCAGCAGCTTAGTTTGGGGGGGCCGCACAGATACGCAGTATTTT. This encodes CASSLVWGGRTDTQYF.

This clone was found once. V gene TRBV7-2 combines with J gene TRBJ2-2, with 9 bases aligning to TRBD2. V lost 2 bases to trimming and J lost 8 bases; unmatched junction nucleotides: 6. This CDR3 spans 15 amino acids. Germline V CDR1 and CDR2: SGHTA, FQGNSA. CDR3 nucleotides: TGTGCCAGCAGCTTACTAGCGGGGCACGCGGGGGAGCTGTTTTTT. Amino acids: CASSLLAGHAGELFF.

The V and J genes are TRBV18 and TRBJ2-3, with a weak D call TRBD1 (6 bases). Trimming took off 3 bases at V and 4 bases at J, with 14 bases between the two ends. This CDR3 is 15 amino acids long. Germline CDR1 is KGHSH and CDR2 is LQKENI. CDR3 residues: CASSPLTGQSDTQYF. Here the CDR3 DNA reads TGTGCCAGCTCACCTCTCACAGGGCAATCAGATACGCAGTATTTT.

This chain links TRBV7-9 with TRBJ1-4, with 11 bases aligning to TRBD1. V shed 5 bases and J 8 bases; nucleotides not matched to a gene: 13. CDR3 size: 17 residues. Germline assignment: CDR1 SEHNR and CDR2 FQNEAQ (reference sequence). As DNA, the CDR3 is TGTGCCAGCAGCGGGCGCCGGACAGGGGGCCGGGGGGAAAAACTGTTTTTT. Protein sequence: CASSGRRTGGRGEKLFF.

This chain joins TRBV2 and TRBJ2-7; D gene uncertain. Looked up from germline, CDR1 is SNHLY and CDR2 is FYNNEI. V lost 4 bases and J lost 2, with 9 bases in between. The CDR3 runs 13 residues. The CDR3 nucleotides read TGTGCCAGCAGTGGGCGGCTAGCCTACGAGCAGTACTTC. It yields the protein CASSGRLAYEQYF.

This rearrangement joins TRBV7-9 to TRBJ2-2; no clear D gene. The CDR3 covers 14 residues. CDR1 is SEHNR and CDR2 is FQNEAQ in the germline V gene (reference sequence). The V end lost 1 base, the J end lost 6 bases, and 9 bases lay between the germline ends. The CDR3 bases are TGTGCCAGCAGCTTAGTTTTGGCTTCCGGGGAGCTGTTTTTT. Translated, it gives CASSLVLASGELFF.

The chain has TRBV9 and TRBJ2-5; 7 nucleotides match TRBD1. CDR1 is SGDLS, CDR2 YYNGEE, per germline. After removal of 0 bases from V and 1 base from J, the junction contained 6 bases not matched to a gene. The CDR3 covers 16 residues. As DNA, the CDR3 is TGTGCCAGCAGCGTAGCGGGACAGCGTATCCAAGAGACCCAGTACTTC. Encoded protein: CASSVAGQRIQETQYF.

The chain has TRBV2 and TRBJ1-2; perhaps TRBD1 as D (6 bases). The CDR3 has 14 residues. CDR1 and CDR2 from the germline V gene are SNHLY and FYNNEI. V gave up 7 bases and J gave up 3 bases, with 15 bases separating them. The CDR3: CASKPGGGDYGYTF. The CDR3 region has the DNA TGTGCCAGCAAGCCGGGGGGCGGGGACTATGGCTACACCTTC.

The rearrangement links TRBV19 to TRBJ1-4, with 7 bases that match TRBD1. The ends lost 10 bases at V and 13 bases at J; junction bases unmatched: 9. The CDR3 consists of 11 residues. CDR1 and CDR2 (germline): LNHDA, SQIVND (reference sequence). CDR3 coding DNA: TGTGCCATTGAAAACAGGGGAAGACTGTTTTTT. Translated, it gives CAIENRGRLFF.

V gene TRBV10-3 combines with J gene TRBJ1-1; D gene unclear. This CDR3 is 13 amino acids long. The germline V gene encodes CDR1 ENHRY and CDR2 SYGVKD. Trimming removed 6 bases from V and 4 bases from J, with 12 bases in between. CDR3 protein: CAIRPDGSTEAFF. Written as DNA, the CDR3 is TGTGCCATCAGACCCGACGGGTCCACTGAAGCTTTCTTT.

This chain connects TRBV5-1 to TRBJ1-2, with 11 bases lining up with TRBD1. CDR3 length: 16 amino acids. Germline trimming cut 4 bases from V and 6 bases from J; bases unmatched to any gene: 11. Per the germline V gene, CDR1 is SGHRS and CDR2 is YFSETQ. CDR3: CASSPRTGGAGDGYTF. The CDR3 bases are TGCGCCAGCAGCCCGAGGACAGGGGGCGCTGGGGATGGCTACACCTTC.

This chain uses TRBV12-5 with TRBJ1-4; TRBD1 matches at 9 bases. Germline CDR1 is LGHNT and CDR2 is FRNRAP. The CDR3 loop spans 15 amino acids. V trimming: 5 bases; J trimming: 8 bases; junction bases outside the gene matches: 9. This chain's CDR3 is CASGPKDRGDEKLFF. The CDR3 bases are TGTGCTAGTGGTCCAAAGGACAGGGGCGACGAAAAACTGTTTTTT.

This rearrangement joins TRBV1 to TRBJ2-3; no check of the table's D call, TRBD1, against the DNA was made. TRBV1 is marked as a pseudogene. The CDR3 spans 14 residues. The CDR3 spells CTSNQQGCTDTQYF. CDR3 nucleotide sequence: TGCACCAGCAACCAACAGGGTTGCACAGATACGCAGTATTTT.

V and J are TRBV2 and TRBJ1-2; TRBD1 agrees at 8 bases. V was pared by 9 bases and J by 4 bases, with 7 bases of the junction left unmatched. This CDR3 has 13 residues. The germline gives CDR1 SNHLY, CDR2 FYNNEI. CDR3 residues: CARWGQVAYGYTF. DNA of the CDR3: TGTGCCAGATGGGGACAGGTCGCCTATGGCTACACCTTC.

V is TRBV10-3 and J is TRBJ1-2; 7 bases fit TRBD1. Germline CDR1 and CDR2: ENHRY and SYGVKD. The CDR3 is 13 amino acids. V lost 5 bases to trimming and J lost 6 bases; unmatched junction nucleotides: 6. The CDR3, as DNA: TGTGCCATCAGTAGACAGGGTCTGGATGGCTACACCTTC. This sequence encodes CAISRQGLDGYTF.

The genes are TRBV11-1 and TRBJ2-2; D remains ambiguous. The CDR3 is 14 amino acids. The V end was cut by 3 bases, the J end by 3 bases, with 8 bases between. Per the germline V gene, CDR1 is SGHAT and CDR2 is FQDESV (reference sequence). CDR3 DNA: TGTGCCAGCAGCTTCCTCCTATACACCGGGGAGCTGTTTTTT. It translates to CASSFLLYTGELFF.

This clone came up once. The gene calls are TRBV13 and TRBJ2-3, with 13 positions matching TRBD2. This CDR3 is 17 amino acids long. Unmatched junction bases numbered 9, after V lost 4 bases and J lost 5 bases. Germline V CDR1 and CDR2: PRHDT, FYEKMQ (reference sequence). CDR3 bases: TGTGCCAGCAGCTCCCTAACTAGCGGGGGGGCCCAAGATACGCAGTATTTT. Protein: CASSSLTSGGAQDTQYF. Filled out from reference TRBV13 and TRBJ2-3, the complete variable domain reads AAGVIQSPRHLIKEKRETATLKCYPIPRHDTVYWYQQGPGQDPQFLISFYEKMQSDKGSIPDRFSAQQFSDYHSELNMSSLELGDSALYFCASSSLTSGGAQDTQYFGPGTRLTVL.

The genes are TRBV7-8 and TRBJ1-5; 8 bases match TRBD1. V lost 2 bases to trimming and J lost 3 bases; unmatched junction nucleotides: 3. CDR3 length: 15 amino acids. Germline CDR1 is SGHVS and CDR2 is FQNEAQ. In nucleotides, the CDR3 is TGTGCCAGCAGCTTAATGACAGGGGTCAATCAGCCCCAGCATTTT. Its protein is CASSLMTGVNQPQHF.

The chain carries TRBV15 and TRBJ2-4, with a weak D call TRBD2 (5 bases). The germline gives CDR1 LNHNV, CDR2 YYDKDF (reference sequence). Trimming took 0 bases from V and 0 from J, leaving 12 bases between them. The CDR3 consists of 17 residues. The CDR3 DNA follows: TGTGCCACCAGCAGAGATCTCGGGCGGGTAGCCAAAAACATTCAGTACTTC. Translation: CATSRDLGRVAKNIQYF.

V gene TRBV6-5 combines with J gene TRBJ2-1; possibly TRBD2 for D (6 bases). V lost 10 bases and J lost 8, with 12 bases in between. The CDR3 has 11 residues. In germline, CDR1 is MNHEY, CDR2 SVGAGI. CDR3 nucleotides: TGTGCCATAGGCGGGACCGATGAGCAGTTCTTC. It is translated as CAIGGTDEQFF.

The J gene is TRBJ1-2, the V gene TRBV5-1; TRBD1 agrees at 8 bases. Germline V gene data show CDR1 as SGHRS and CDR2 as YFSETQ. V was pared by 0 bases and J by 7 bases, with 8 bases of the junction left unmatched. The CDR3 totals 15 residues. The DNA for the CDR3 is TGCGCCAGCAGCTTGGAGGCAGGGGGCGCGGGTGGCTACACCTTC. It is translated as CASSLEAGGAGGYTF.

The chain uses TRBV5-1 and TRBJ1-1; 10 bases line up with TRBD1. CDR3 length equals 17 residues. V shed 2 bases, J shed 4 bases, and the junction held 11 bases outside the gene matches. Germline CDR1 SGHRS, CDR2 YFSETQ. The CDR3 nucleotides are TGCGCCAGCAGCTTCAGACCAGGACAGGGGGGTAGCACTGAAGCTTTCTTT. It encodes CASSFRPGQGGSTEAFF.

This clone was detected a few times. V and J are TRBV29-1 and TRBJ1-2, with 10 nucleotides matching TRBD1. Trimming removed 5 bases from V and 6 bases from J; junction bases left unmatched: 3. The CDR3 has 12 amino acids. In germline, CDR1 is SQVTM, CDR2 ANQGSEA. Here the CDR3 reads CSVSGTGDGYTF. In nucleotides, the CDR3 is TGCAGCGTTTCCGGGACAGGGGATGGCTACACCTTC.

This clone was seen once. The chain is built from TRBV11-3 and TRBJ2-1; D might be TRBD2 (6 bases). This CDR3 comprises 15 residues. CDR1 and CDR2 (germline): SGHNT, YENEEA. V was cut by 5 bases and J by 0 bases, with 11 bases left in between. The DNA for the CDR3 is TGTGCCAGCAGCCTGGAGGGCGCCTCCTACAATGAGCAGTTCTTC. It encodes CASSLEGASYNEQFF.

For the CDR3, the DNA is TGTGCCAGCAGCCCCCTAGCGGGGTCTTCCACAGATACGCAGTATTTT. Translated, it gives CASSPLAGSSTDTQYF. J is TRBJ2-3 and V is TRBV14; 9 nucleotides agree with TRBD2. Germline CDR1 reads SGHDN; CDR2 reads FVKESK. The CDR3 has 16 residues. V lost 4 bases to trimming and J lost 2 bases; unmatched junction nucleotides: 7.